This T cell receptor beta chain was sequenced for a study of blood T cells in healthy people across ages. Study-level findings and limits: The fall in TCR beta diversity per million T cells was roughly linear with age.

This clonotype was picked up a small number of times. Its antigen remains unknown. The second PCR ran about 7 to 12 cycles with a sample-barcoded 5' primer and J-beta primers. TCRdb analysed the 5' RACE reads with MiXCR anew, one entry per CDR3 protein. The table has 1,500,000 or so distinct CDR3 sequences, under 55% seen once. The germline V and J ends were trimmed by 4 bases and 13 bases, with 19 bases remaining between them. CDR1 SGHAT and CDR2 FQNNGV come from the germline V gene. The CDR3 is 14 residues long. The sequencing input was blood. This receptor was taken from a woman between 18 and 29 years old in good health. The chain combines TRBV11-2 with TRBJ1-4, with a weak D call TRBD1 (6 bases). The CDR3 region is CASSSTSGALRLFF. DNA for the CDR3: TGTGCCAGCAGCTCGACTTCGGGGGCCCTCCGACTGTTTTTT. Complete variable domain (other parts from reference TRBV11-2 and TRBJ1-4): EAGVAQSPRYKIIEKRQSVAFWCNPISGHATLYWYQQILGQGPKLLIQFQNNGVVDDSQLPKDRFSAERLKGVDSTLKIQPAKLEDSAVYLCASSSTSGALRLFFGSGTQLSVL.